Each of the 9 T cell receptor beta chains below was sequenced from the same sample in a study of T-cell memory formation after mild COVID-19 (dated by TCRdb to the early 2020s). The library was made by 5' RACE. The listed sequencing device is Illumina NovaSeq 6000. TCRdb trimmed public reads at Q25 via fastp, called clones via MiXCR and kept in-frame beta chains. Rows with a matching CDR3 protein are joined into one entry that keeps the most common DNA and genes. For this sample there are about 360,000 distinct CDR3 sequences; 10% to 15% appear just once. Around 21% of the sample is in the top ten clones. Sequencing was carried out using PBMCs or a T cell subset sorted from them (not recorded which). The receptor source for this set is a man between 18 and 29 years old who had mild COVID-19 (a few samples of this study predate the infection). The sample titles of this study are shuffled in the database, so cell type and time point are left out; the donor was told from shared clones.

The chain has TRBV2 and TRBJ2-2; 7 positions agree with TRBD1. CDR3 length: 14 amino acids. CDR1 and CDR2 from the germline V gene are SNHLY and FYNNEI. With V trimmed by 9 bases and J by 0 bases, 4 bases remained unmatched. The CDR3 region is CASLGTANTGELFF. CDR3 in DNA: TGTGCCAGTTTGGGGACAGCGAACACCGGGGAGCTGTTTTTT.

This clonotype was counted a few times. This rearrangement joins TRBV19 to TRBJ1-1; D gene ambiguous. This CDR3 spans 15 amino acids. Germline V gene data show CDR1 as LNHDA and CDR2 as SQIVND (reference sequence). Trimming removed 6 bases from V and 8 bases from J, with 22 bases in between. In nucleotides, the CDR3 is TGTGCCAGTAGAGGCGGTGGAACACAACCAGTGGAAGCTTTCTTT. Translating it yields CASRGGGTQPVEAFF.

Only a few counts were recorded for this clonotype. The rearrangement uses TRBV12-3 or TRBV12-4 and TRBJ2-1; weak D call: TRBD2 (6 bases). V was pared by 6 bases and J by 7 bases, with 10 bases between. The CDR3 contains 12 residues. CDR3 DNA sequence: TGTGCCAGCAGGCTGGGGAGGAATGAGCAGTTCTTC. Amino acid sequence: CASRLGRNEQFF.

In this sample, this clonotype turned up a few times. This chain joins TRBV5-1 and TRBJ1-5; no definite D call. The CDR3 extends over 15 amino acids. Germline values: CDR1 SGHRS, CDR2 YFSETQ. Trimming shortened V by 0 bases and J by 7 bases, and 14 bases separated the two germline ends. The CDR3 sequence is CASSLGPQPGQPQHF. The DNA for the CDR3 is TGCGCCAGCAGCTTGGGGCCGCAACCCGGCCAGCCCCAGCATTTT.

This clonotype was counted a few times. Here the CDR3 reads CASSPGTPGEKLFF. The DNA for the CDR3 is TGTGCCAGCTCACCGGGTACCCCTGGCGAAAAACTGTTTTTT. The chain employs TRBV18 and TRBJ1-4; D uncertain. The germline V and J ends were trimmed by 3 bases and 8 bases, with 13 bases remaining between them. Germline V lookup: CDR1 KGHSH, CDR2 LQKENI. CDR3 length: 14 residues.

This chain uses TRBV20-1 with TRBJ2-5, with 10 bases that match TRBD2. This CDR3 spans 15 amino acids. Germline V lookup: CDR1 DFQATT, CDR2 SNEGSKA (reference sequence). The junction had 5 bases not matched to a gene; V was cut back by 1 base and J by 3 bases. In DNA, the CDR3 is TGCAGTGCTAGAGCTAGCGGGGGCGTAAAAGAGACCCAGTACTTC. This translates into CSARASGGVKETQYF.

CDR3 loop: CASSPSRLAENEQFF. The CDR3 nucleotides read TGTGCCAGCTCACCATCGAGACTCGCAGAGAATGAGCAGTTCTTC. The rearrangement joins TRBV18 to TRBJ2-1; no clear D gene. V shed 2 bases and J shed 7 bases, with 15 bases lying between them. The CDR3 spans 15 residues. From germline, CDR1 is KGHSH and CDR2 LQKENI.

This clonotype was detected only a few times. The V gene is TRBV11-2, the J gene TRBJ2-2; a weak D match, TRBD1 (6 bases). This CDR3 comprises 16 residues. The ends were cut back, 3 bases at V and 0 bases at J, with 11 bases in the middle. Looked up from germline, CDR1 is SGHAT and CDR2 is FQNNGV. CDR3 bases: TGTGCCAGCAGCTTTACGACAGGAACGAACACCGGGGAGCTGTTTTTT. Its protein is CASSFTTGTNTGELFF.

This chain connects TRBV6-6 to TRBJ1-2; TRBD1 is a possible D gene (5 bases). Germline values: CDR1 MNHNY, CDR2 SVGAGI (reference sequence). The CDR3 runs to 17 residues. The V end lost 0 bases, the J end lost 2 bases, and 16 bases lay between the germline ends. In nucleotides, the CDR3 is TGTGCCAGCAGTTACTCGAGAGGGACCTCTTTAAACTATGGCTACACCTTC. Translated: CASSYSRGTSLNYGYTF.